A single sample gave rise to the 6 T cell receptor beta chains below, sequenced in a study of T cell changes during pregnancy in multiple sclerosis. Sequencing used immunoSEQ multiplex PCR; TCRdb keeps in-frame clones, though not all of them. The repertoire consists of roughly 26,000 clones, with approximately 89% occurring once and the leading ten covering 16%. The material sequenced was CD8+ T cells from peripheral blood mononuclear cells, taken in the second trimester of pregnancy. The receptors come from a female donor with multiple sclerosis, enrolled in a pregnancy study.

This clone turned up a few times. V usage is TRBV19 and J usage is TRBJ2-1, with 7 bases that match TRBD1. V lost 6 bases, J lost 4 bases, and 3 bases stayed unmatched. From germline, CDR1 is LNHDA and CDR2 SQIVND (reference sequence). The length of the CDR3 is 13 residues. The CDR3 sequence is CASRIQGYNEQFF. The CDR3 nucleotides are TGTGCCAGTAGGATACAGGGGTACAATGAGCAGTTCTTC.

In this sample, this clone turned up once. This chain joins TRBV10-2 and TRBJ2-1; D is perhaps TRBD2 (5 bases). Deletions cut 0 bases from V and 2 bases from J, with 8 bases between. Germline assignment: CDR1 WSHSY and CDR2 SAAADI. The CDR3 totals 15 residues. CDR3 sequence reads: CASSESAEPYNEQFF. Written as DNA, the CDR3 is TGCGCCAGCAGTGAGTCAGCGGAACCCTACAATGAGCAGTTCTTC.

The V and J genes are TRBV9 and TRBJ1-2; weak D call: TRBD1 (6 bases). Germline V gives CDR1 SGDLS, CDR2 YYNGEE. The CDR3 runs to 14 residues. The germline V and J ends were trimmed by 4 bases and 8 bases, with 18 bases remaining between them. As DNA, the CDR3 is TGTGCCAGCAGCTCCCAAGGCGGGGGGCACGGCTACACCTTC. Its protein is CASSSQGGGHGYTF.

This chain connects TRBV4-1 to TRBJ2-7; 7 bases fit TRBD1. The germline CDR1 and CDR2 sequences are MGHRA and YSYEKL. The CDR3 sequence is 16 residues long. With V trimmed by 4 bases and J by 5 bases, 14 bases remained unmatched. CDR3 region: CASSPETGAPMNEQYF. DNA for the CDR3: TGCGCCAGCAGCCCGGAAACAGGGGCCCCCATGAACGAGCAGTACTTC.

The chain joins TRBV27 to TRBJ2-1; 9 positions agree with TRBD1. Germline CDR1 is MNHEY and CDR2 is SMNVEV (reference sequence). V was clipped by 6 bases and J by 12 bases; unmatched bases: 18. This CDR3 contains 16 residues. The CDR3 sequence: CASSREGDRDTQRQFF. The CDR3 DNA follows: TGTGCCAGCAGCCGAGAGGGGGACAGGGACACTCAACGGCAGTTCTTC.

The chain links TRBV6-1 to TRBJ2-3; 9 nucleotides align to TRBD2. This CDR3 is built from 18 residues. Germline V gene sequence: CDR1 MNHNS, CDR2 SASEGT. Losses at the gene ends were 6 bases for V and 4 bases for J; bases not matched to a gene: 17. CDR3 amino acids: CASREKKLGLARSDTQYF. The CDR3 DNA reads TGTGCCAGCAGAGAAAAGAAACTGGGACTAGCCCGGTCAGATACGCAGTATTTT.